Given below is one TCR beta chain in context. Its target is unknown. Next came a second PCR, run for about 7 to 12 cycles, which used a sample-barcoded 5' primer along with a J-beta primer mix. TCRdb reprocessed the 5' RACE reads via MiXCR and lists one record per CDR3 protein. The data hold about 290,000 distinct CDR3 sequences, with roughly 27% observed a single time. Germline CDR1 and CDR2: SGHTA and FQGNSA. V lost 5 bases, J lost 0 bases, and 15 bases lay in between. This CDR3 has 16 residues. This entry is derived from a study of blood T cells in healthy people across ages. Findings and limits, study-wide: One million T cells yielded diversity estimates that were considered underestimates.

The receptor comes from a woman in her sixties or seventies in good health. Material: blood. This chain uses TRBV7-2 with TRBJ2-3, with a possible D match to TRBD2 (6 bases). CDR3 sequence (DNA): TGTGCCAGCAGCCCCCCGGGACTTCATAGCACAGATACGCAGTATTTT. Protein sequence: CASSPPGLHSTDTQYF.